Following are 30 T cell receptor beta chains from one sample sequenced in a study of a mutant IDH1 vaccine in newly diagnosed glioma. Data came from immunoSEQ multiplex PCR; TCRdb stores just in-frame clones and leaves some out. The sample lists 85,000 to 100,000 clones; about four fifths were seen once. Sample time point: baseline, week 1 (first vaccination visit). Treatment indicated: pre-vaccination baseline after standard-of-care therapy. Sequences were derived from PBMCs, sampled from a glioma patient treated with radiotherapy, temozolomide or both. These receptors came from a woman between 45 and 65 years old with glioma.

The sample holds one count of this clone. The chain combines TRBV7-8 with TRBJ1-3, with D unresolved. From germline, CDR1 is SGHVS and CDR2 FQNEAQ. This CDR3 has 18 amino acids. Deletions cut 2 bases from V and 1 base from J, with 18 bases between. CDR3 nucleotides: TGTGCCAGCAGCTTATCGACTGGTTCGAGGAGATCTGGAAACACCATATATTTT. Protein: CASSLSTGSRRSGNTIYF.

In its sample, this clone was seen once. This sequence joins TRBV6-5 and TRBJ1-2; 9 bases align to TRBD1. CDR3 length equals 12 residues. The germline V gene has CDR1 MNHEY and CDR2 SVGAGI. The V gene end was trimmed by 6 bases and the J gene end by 6 bases; junction bases not matched to a gene: 2. In DNA, the CDR3 is TGTGCCAGCAGCCGGACAGGGGATGGCTACACCTTC. This codes for CASSRTGDGYTF.

The gene calls are TRBV21-1 and TRBJ1-2. TRBV21-1 is noted as a pseudogene. The length of the CDR3 is 15 residues. This chain's CDR3 is CASSKDDPGSEGYTF. The CDR3, as DNA: TGTGCCAGCAGCAAGGATGATCCGGGTTCTGAAGGCTACACCTTC.

This chain links TRBV27 with TRBJ1-2, with D tentatively TRBD1 (5 bases). The germline V gene has CDR1 MNHEY and CDR2 SMNVEV (reference sequence). This CDR3 region has 17 residues. V lost 5 bases and J lost 2, with 21 bases in between. The CDR3 region has the DNA TGTGCCAGCAGTCCTGATTTAGGGGAGGGACTGAACTATGGCTACACCTTC. Protein sequence: CASSPDLGEGLNYGYTF.

This clone showed up just a few times. The CDR3 spells CAGSRADNEAFF. CDR3 in DNA: TGTGCCGGGTCGAGGGCCGACAATGAAGCTTTCTTT. The chain joins TRBV6-6 to TRBJ1-1; no clear D gene. The CDR3 is 12 amino acids. Trimming took off 11 bases at V and 7 bases at J, with 17 bases between the two ends. Germline V lookup: CDR1 MNHNY, CDR2 SVGAGI (reference sequence).

This chain uses TRBV5-1 with TRBJ1-4; TRBD1 might be the D (6 bases). The ends were cut back, 4 bases at V and 3 bases at J, with 13 bases in the middle. From germline, CDR1 is SGHRS and CDR2 YFSETQ. The CDR3 is 15 amino acids. The CDR3 spells CASSAGGGPNEKLFF. The CDR3 DNA follows: TGCGCCAGCAGCGCCGGGGGGGGGCCTAATGAAAAACTGTTTTTT. Full variable domain (outside the CDR3, taken from reference TRBV5-1 and TRBJ1-4): KAGVTQTPRYLIKTRGQQVTLSCSPISGHRSVSWYQQTPGQGLQFLFEYFSETQRNKGNFPGRFSGRQFSNSRSEMNVSTLELGDSALYLCASSAGGGPNEKLFFGSGTQLSVL.

The V gene is TRBV7-9, the J gene TRBJ1-1; D unresolved. The V gene's germline CDR1 is SEHNR and CDR2 FQNEAQ (reference sequence). The CDR3 loop spans 14 amino acids. Trimming stripped 3 bases from V and 6 bases from J, with 14 bases between. This chain's CDR3 is CASSFLKAMAEAFF. The CDR3 DNA follows: TGTGCCAGCAGCTTCCTCAAGGCTATGGCTGAAGCTTTCTTT.

A single count supports this clone. The chain links TRBV6-1 to TRBJ1-4; possibly TRBD1 for D (5 bases). Trimming shortened V by 6 bases and J by 8 bases, and 19 bases separated the two germline ends. The germline V gene has CDR1 MNHNS and CDR2 SASEGT. This CDR3 is built from 15 residues. The CDR3 sequence: CASRVGHWSGEKLFF. The CDR3 region has the DNA TGTGCCAGCAGGGTAGGACATTGGAGTGGAGAAAAACTGTTTTTT.

CDR3 region: CAWSVGTGNGYTF. In DNA form, the CDR3 reads TGTGCCTGGAGTGTGGGAACGGGCAATGGCTACACCTTC. The chain has TRBV30 and TRBJ1-2, with D hard to call. Germline V gene sequence: CDR1 GTSNPN, CDR2 SVGIG (reference sequence). This CDR3 region has 13 residues. Deletions cut 0 bases from V and 6 bases from J, with 11 bases between. The full variable domain, in which reference TRBV30 and TRBJ1-2 provide the parts outside the CDR3, is SQTIHQWPATLVQPVGSPLSLECTVEGTSNPNLYWYRQAAGRGLQLLFYSVGIGQISSEVPQNLSASRPQDRQFILSSKKLLLSDSGFYLCAWSVGTGNGYTFGSGTRLTVV.

The chain uses TRBV10-3 and TRBJ1-1; TRBD1 aligns across 7 bases. The germline CDR1 and CDR2 sequences are ENHRY and SYGVKD. The V and J ends lost 8 bases and 1 base, in that order; junction bases with no gene match: 4. CDR3 size: 13 residues. In DNA, the CDR3 is TGTGCCATCTCTCGGGACAGGAACACTGAAGCTTTCTTT. This codes for CAISRDRNTEAFF.

The chain recombines TRBV13 with TRBJ1-1, with 7 bases aligning to TRBD1. Germline loops: CDR1 PRHDT, CDR2 FYEKMQ (reference sequence). This CDR3 contains 13 residues. Trimming took 2 bases from V and 3 from J; bases not matched to a gene: 0. In DNA, the CDR3 is TGTGCCAGCAGCTTACAGGGGGACACTGAAGCTTTCTTT. Its protein product is CASSLQGDTEAFF.

This chain links TRBV7-9 with TRBJ1-1, with 9 bases matching TRBD1. The CDR3 contains 15 residues. From germline, CDR1 is SEHNR and CDR2 FQNEAQ (reference sequence). V lost 4 bases, J lost 1 base, and 4 bases stayed unmatched. The CDR3 coding sequence is TGTGCCAGCAGCTCTGGGACAGGGACGAACACTGAAGCTTTCTTT. This translates into CASSSGTGTNTEAFF.

The genes are TRBV5-5 and TRBJ1-3; 9 nucleotides align to TRBD1. The CDR3 covers 16 residues. V lost 5 bases to trimming and J lost 2 bases; unmatched junction nucleotides: 8. Germline CDR1 SGHKS, CDR2 YYEKEE (reference sequence). CDR3 nucleotides: TGTGCCAGCAGTCGGGACAGGGACTTGGCTGGAAACACCATATATTTT. It is translated as CASSRDRDLAGNTIYF. Looking up the rest from reference TRBV5-5 and TRBJ1-3 gives the full variable domain: DAGVTQSPTHLIKTRGQQVTLRCSPISGHKSVSWYQQVLGQGPQFIFQYYEKEERGRGNFPDRFSARQFPNYSSELNVNALLLGDSALYLCASSRDRDLAGNTIYFGEGSWLTVV.

The V gene is TRBV9, the J gene TRBJ1-3, with D maybe TRBD1 (6 bases). Per germline, CDR1 SGDLS and CDR2 YYNGEE. This CDR3 is built from 14 residues. Deletions cut 0 bases from V and 2 bases from J, with 6 bases between. In nucleotides, the CDR3 is TGTGCCAGCAGCGTAGGGACAGCTGGAAACACCATATATTTT. Amino acid sequence: CASSVGTAGNTIYF. Full variable domain (outside the CDR3, taken from reference TRBV9 and TRBJ1-3): DSGVTQTPKHLITATGQRVTLRCSPRSGDLSVYWYQQSLDQGLQFLIQYYNGEERAKGNILERFSAQQFPDLHSELNLSSLELGDSALYFCASSVGTAGNTIYFGEGSWLTVV.

This clone was recorded at least ten times. This CDR3 is CASSGITEAFF. CDR3 DNA: TGTGCCAGCAGCGGAATCACTGAAGCTTTCTTT. V usage is TRBV6-6 and J usage is TRBJ1-1; D is unclear. This CDR3 has 11 residues. Germline V gene sequence: CDR1 MNHNY, CDR2 SVGAGI (reference sequence). Trimming left V 6 bases short and J 4 bases short, with 6 bases between.

The table lists this clone with a few counts. The chain uses TRBV27 and TRBJ1-2; the D gene is possibly TRBD1 (5 bases). The CDR3 totals 15 residues. CDR1 and CDR2 (germline): MNHEY, SMNVEV (reference sequence). V was pared by 1 base and J by 4 bases, with 13 bases between. DNA of the CDR3: TGTGCCAGCAGTTTATGGGGGGGTATGAGCTATGGCTACACCTTC. It is translated as CASSLWGGMSYGYTF.

The chain combines TRBV5-1 with TRBJ1-1, with 7 bases that match TRBD1. V lost 0 bases, J lost 9 bases, and 5 bases stayed unmatched. The CDR3 has 13 amino acids. Germline values: CDR1 SGHRS, CDR2 YFSETQ. The CDR3 region is CASSLAQGVQAFF. CDR3 DNA sequence: TGCGCCAGCAGCTTGGCGCAGGGGGTGCAAGCTTTCTTT.

Note on this clone: One end of the junction is discordant with germline, which a read error may explain. This chain connects TRBV7-6 to TRBJ2-5; 9 bases fit TRBD2. This CDR3 region has 16 residues. Looked up from germline, CDR1 is SGHVS and CDR2 is FNYEAQ. The DNA for the CDR3 is TGTGCCAGCAGGTTAGGGCTAGCGGGGCACCAAGAGACCCAGTACTTC. This encodes CASRLGLAGHQETQYF.

The rearrangement uses TRBV2 and TRBJ1-1; maybe TRBD1 (5 bases). V lost 3 bases and J 7 bases, leaving 15 bases between the germline ends. The CDR3 is 14 residues long. The V gene's germline CDR1 is SNHLY and CDR2 FYNNEI. In DNA, the CDR3 is TGTGCCAGCAGTGATGTGGGGGATTTTTATGAAGCTTTCTTT. This codes for CASSDVGDFYEAFF.

The chain employs TRBV19 and TRBJ2-1; D unresolved. The germline V gene has CDR1 LNHDA and CDR2 SQIVND (reference sequence). Trimming stripped 1 base from V and 6 bases from J, with 19 bases between. This CDR3 spans 17 amino acids. DNA for the CDR3: TGTGCCAGTAGTATAGCTTCCGGCTTGACCGGTGTCAATGAGCAGTTCTTC. As protein: CASSIASGLTGVNEQFF.

Turning to this clone: A read error is possible here, since a much larger clone lies one base away. This chain links TRBV7-9 with TRBJ2-2; D unclear. CDR1 and CDR2 from the germline V gene are SEHNR and FQNEAQ (reference sequence). V shed 2 bases and J shed 5 bases, with 0 bases lying between them. The CDR3 consists of 11 residues. DNA of the CDR3: TGTGCCAGCAGCTTAACCGGGGAGCTGTTTTTT. Translated: CASSLTGELFF.

The chain employs TRBV19 and TRBJ2-1; 9 bases fit TRBD1. Trimming took 6 bases from V and 7 from J; bases not matched to a gene: 10. The CDR3 has 15 residues. Germline V CDR1 and CDR2: LNHDA, SQIVND (reference sequence). The CDR3 DNA reads as TGTGCCAGTAGCTTGGGACAGGGAGGTTCGAATGAGCAGTTCTTC. Protein sequence: CASSLGQGGSNEQFF.

In DNA form, the CDR3 reads TGTGCCAGCAGCTTGGCTAGCGGATTCACAGATACGCAGTATTTT. Its protein is CASSLASGFTDTQYF. The chain joins TRBV7-9 to TRBJ2-3; 7 bases are a match to TRBD2. V shed 3 bases, J shed 2 bases, and the junction held 5 bases outside the gene matches. Germline CDR1 is SEHNR and CDR2 is FQNEAQ (reference sequence). This CDR3 is 15 amino acids long.

The chain recombines TRBV6-1 with TRBJ1-1; the D is unclear. The CDR3 is made up of 11 amino acids. Germline V gene sequence: CDR1 MNHNS, CDR2 SASEGT. With 3 bases removed from V and 3 bases from J, the gap between germline ends came to 2 bases. This chain's CDR3 is CASSDYTEAFF. The CDR3, as DNA: TGTGCCAGCAGTGATTACACTGAAGCTTTCTTT.

The J gene is TRBJ1-5, the V gene TRBV7-2, with D possibly matching TRBD1 (5 bases). Germline assignment: CDR1 SGHTA and CDR2 FQGNSA. V lost 0 bases and J lost 1, with 10 bases in between. The CDR3 is 16 amino acids. CDR3 coding DNA: TGTGCCAGCAGCTTAGCTGGACACTCCAGCAATCAGCCCCAGCATTTT. Protein sequence: CASSLAGHSSNQPQHF.

J is TRBJ2-3 and V is TRBV7-9, with unresolved D. The V and J ends lost 2 bases and 3 bases respectively, with 9 bases between them. The CDR3 is 14 amino acids. CDR1 is SEHNR and CDR2 is FQNEAQ in the germline V gene (reference sequence). CDR3: CASSLNLGTDTQYF. The CDR3 nucleotides are TGTGCCAGCAGCTTAAATCTGGGGACAGATACGCAGTATTTT.

The chain uses TRBV27 and TRBJ1-1; TRBD1 might be the D (6 bases). Between the trimmed V and J ends, which lost 6 bases and 8 bases, there was a span of 16 bases. Germline CDR1 MNHEY, CDR2 SMNVEV (reference sequence). The CDR3 covers 13 residues. CDR3 sequence reads: CASSMVSDREAFF. The CDR3 coding sequence is TGTGCCAGCAGCATGGTGTCAGACAGGGAAGCTTTCTTT.

A few counts support this clone. V gene TRBV19 combines with J gene TRBJ1-2; D ambiguous. The CDR3 consists of 13 residues. Germline CDR1 and CDR2: LNHDA and SQIVND (reference sequence). Trimming took off 6 bases at V and 8 bases at J, with 16 bases between the two ends. The CDR3 spells CASSLRVLEGYTF. CDR3 DNA: TGTGCCAGTAGCTTACGGGTCCTGGAGGGCTACACCTTC.

This chain uses TRBV28 with TRBJ1-5, with D hard to call. Germline V gene lookup returns CDR1 MDHEN and CDR2 SYDVKM. The length of the CDR3 is 13 residues. V was trimmed by 1 base and J by 7 bases, leaving 8 bases between them. CDR3 in DNA: TGTGCCAGCAGTTTATTCCCCAACCAGCCCCAGCATTTT. This translates into CASSLFPNQPQHF.

The chain has TRBV9 and TRBJ2-7; D unresolved. Germline CDR1 is SGDLS and CDR2 is YYNGEE. The CDR3 length is 14 residues. V shed 0 bases and J shed 2 bases, with 9 bases lying between them. This CDR3 reads CASSVAAVAYEQYF. In nucleotides, the CDR3 is TGTGCCAGCAGCGTAGCTGCAGTAGCCTACGAGCAGTACTTC.